This T cell receptor (beta chain) was identified during a study of shared clonotypes between healthy human individuals. Study as a whole: The donor group consisted of two women and a few men, aged 18 to 49.

Terminally differentiated effector memory CD45RA+ cells were excluded by CCR7 positive selection of CD45RO-negative cells. Across several immunoSEQ plates, the genomic DNA of each subset was split evenly. The repertoire was sequenced with immunoSEQ multiplex PCR; TCRdb's copy has only in-frame clones and lacks some. Seen here are about 2 million clones, approximately 94% observed once, and the top ten hold about 1.1%. This CDR3 has 14 residues. The V end lost 2 bases, the J end lost 0 bases, and 5 bases lay between the germline ends. Germline V lookup: CDR1 MNHEY, CDR2 SMNVEV (reference sequence). For this clone: Distinct nucleotide sequences in the sample also encode this CDR3.

The chain carries TRBV27 and TRBJ2-1, with D unresolved. The sequence was collected from a man aged 18 to 30 in good health. Sample: naive CD8+ T cells sorted from blood. The CDR3 DNA reads TGTGCCAGCAGTTTACAAAGCTCCTACAATGAGCAGTTCTTC. Translation gives CASSLQSSYNEQFF.